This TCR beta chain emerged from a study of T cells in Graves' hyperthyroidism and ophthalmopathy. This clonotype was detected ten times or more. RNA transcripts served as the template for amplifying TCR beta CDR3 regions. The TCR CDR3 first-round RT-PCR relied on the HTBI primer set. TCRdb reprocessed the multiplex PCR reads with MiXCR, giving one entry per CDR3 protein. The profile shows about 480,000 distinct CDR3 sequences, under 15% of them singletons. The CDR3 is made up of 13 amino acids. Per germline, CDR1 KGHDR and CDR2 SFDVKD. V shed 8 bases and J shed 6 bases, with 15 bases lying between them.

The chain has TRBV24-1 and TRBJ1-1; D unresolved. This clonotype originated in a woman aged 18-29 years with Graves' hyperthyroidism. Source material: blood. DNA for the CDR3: TGTGCCACCAATTCGGGTAGGAGCCCTGAAGCTTTCTTT. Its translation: CATNSGRSPEAFF.